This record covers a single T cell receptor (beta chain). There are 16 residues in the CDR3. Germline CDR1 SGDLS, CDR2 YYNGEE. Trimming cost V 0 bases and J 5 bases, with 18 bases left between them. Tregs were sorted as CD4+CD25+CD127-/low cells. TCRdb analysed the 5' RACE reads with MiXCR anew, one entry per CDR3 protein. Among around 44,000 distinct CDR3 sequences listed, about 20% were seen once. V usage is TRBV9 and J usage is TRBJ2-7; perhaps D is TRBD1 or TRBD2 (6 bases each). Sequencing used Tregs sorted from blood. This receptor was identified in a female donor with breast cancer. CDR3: CASSVEGGLPLDEQYF. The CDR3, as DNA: TGTGCCAGCAGCGTAGAAGGGGGACTCCCGCTAGACGAGCAGTACTTC. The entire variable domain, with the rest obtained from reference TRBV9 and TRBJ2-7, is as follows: DSGVTQTPKHLITATGQRVTLRCSPRSGDLSVYWYQQSLDQGLQFLIQYYNGEERAKGNILERFSAQQFPDLHSELNLSSLELGDSALYFCASSVEGGLPLDEQYFGPGTRLTVT.